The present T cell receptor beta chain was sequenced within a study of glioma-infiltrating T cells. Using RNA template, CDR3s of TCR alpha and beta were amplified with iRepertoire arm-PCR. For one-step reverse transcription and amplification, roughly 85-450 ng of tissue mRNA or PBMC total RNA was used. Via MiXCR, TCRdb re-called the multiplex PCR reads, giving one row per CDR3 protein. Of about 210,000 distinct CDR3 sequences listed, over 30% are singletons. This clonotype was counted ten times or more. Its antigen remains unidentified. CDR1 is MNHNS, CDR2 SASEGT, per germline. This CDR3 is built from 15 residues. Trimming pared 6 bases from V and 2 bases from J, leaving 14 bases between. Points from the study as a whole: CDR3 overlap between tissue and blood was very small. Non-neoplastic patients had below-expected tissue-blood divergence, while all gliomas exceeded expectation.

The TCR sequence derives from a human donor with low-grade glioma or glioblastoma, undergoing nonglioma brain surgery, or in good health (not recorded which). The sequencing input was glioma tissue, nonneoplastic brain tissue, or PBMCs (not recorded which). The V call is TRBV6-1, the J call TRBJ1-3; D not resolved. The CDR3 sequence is CASRPLLSAGNTIYF. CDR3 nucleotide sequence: TGTGCCAGCAGGCCCCTCCTAAGCGCTGGAAACACCATATATTTT.